Only one count was recorded for the clone carrying this T cell receptor beta chain. The antigen remains undetermined. A much larger clone sits a single nucleotide away, making a read error possible. The conserved phenylalanine or tryptophan normally closing the CDR3 is absent here, so this likely arose from a read error. The data belong to a study of CD8+CD57+ T cells in acquired aplastic anemia. Study conclusions and caveats: Patients did not significantly differ from controls in CD8+ Simpson's diversity.

Patients chosen for sequencing had shown CD8+CD57+ cell expansion by flow cytometry. The germline V and J ends were trimmed by 2 bases and 0 bases, with 13 bases remaining between them. The CDR3 length is 16 residues. The germline CDR1 and CDR2 sequences are SNHLY and FYNNEI. The template for TCR beta VDJ and CDR3 sequence profiling was genomic DNA. TCRdb reprocessed the reads via MiXCR and lists one record per CDR3 protein. Of approximately 200,000 distinct CDR3 sequences in the sample, under 55% were seen once. V usage is TRBV2 and J usage is TRBJ2-5; D possibly corresponds to TRBD1 (5 bases). Source material: sorted CD4+, CD8+, or CD8+CD57+ T cells (not recorded which) from PBMCs. The receptor's source is a human donor with aplastic anemia. The DNA of the CDR3 is TGTGCCAGCAGTGAAAGTGGGGCAGCCGACCAAGAGACCCAGTACTCC. Amino acid sequence: CASSESGAADQETQYS.